Reported below is one T cell receptor (beta chain). Antigen specificity is unknown. A much larger clone sits a single nucleotide away, making a read error possible. This sample was included in a study of regulatory T cells in long-lasting Graves disease. Study-wide results and caveats: Newly diagnosed Graves' patients had higher TCR diversity than persistent ones.

Arm-PCR of CDR3 regions and iRepertoire HTBI primers were used to build TCR beta libraries. Via MiXCR, TCRdb re-called the multiplex PCR reads, giving one row per CDR3 protein. Here the sample spans 410,000 or so distinct CDR3 sequences, under 15% being singletons. CDR1 and CDR2 from the germline V gene are SEHNR and FQNEAQ (reference sequence). The CDR3 has 16 amino acids. Time point here: newly diagnosed GD, antithyroid drugs for less than 3 months. Extracted RNA from PBMCs served as the source of the TCR library. The same sample was also studied in work on T cells in Graves' hyperthyroidism and ophthalmopathy.

The clonotype comes from a woman aged 25 to 39 with Graves disease. The chain combines TRBV7-9 with TRBJ1-6; the D is unclear. Sample: peripheral blood mononuclear cells (PBMCs), taken at new diagnosis, from a patient treated with antithyroid drugs. CDR3 DNA sequence: TGTGCCAGCGGCTTAGCGGGCAGCTCCTATAATTCACCCCTCCACTTT. Translating gives CASGLAGSSYNSPLHF.